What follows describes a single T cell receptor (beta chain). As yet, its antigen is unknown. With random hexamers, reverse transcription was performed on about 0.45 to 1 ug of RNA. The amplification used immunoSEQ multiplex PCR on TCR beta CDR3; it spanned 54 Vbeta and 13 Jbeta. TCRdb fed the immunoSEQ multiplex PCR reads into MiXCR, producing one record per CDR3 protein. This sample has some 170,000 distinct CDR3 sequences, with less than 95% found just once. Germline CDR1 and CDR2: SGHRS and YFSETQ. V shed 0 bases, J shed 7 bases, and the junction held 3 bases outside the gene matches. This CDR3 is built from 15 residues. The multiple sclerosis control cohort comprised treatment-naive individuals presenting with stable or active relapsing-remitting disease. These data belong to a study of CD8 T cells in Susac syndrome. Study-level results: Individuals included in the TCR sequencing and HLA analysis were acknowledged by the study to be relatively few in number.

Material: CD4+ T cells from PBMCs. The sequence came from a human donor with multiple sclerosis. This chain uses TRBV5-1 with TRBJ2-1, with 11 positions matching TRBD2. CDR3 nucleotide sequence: TGCGCCAGCAGCTTGGACGTAGCGGGAGGGAATGAGCAGTTCTTC. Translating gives CASSLDVAGGNEQFF. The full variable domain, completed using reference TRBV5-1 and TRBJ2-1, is KAGVTQTPRYLIKTRGQQVTLSCSPISGHRSVSWYQQTPGQGLQFLFEYFSETQRNKGNFPGRFSGRQFSNSRSEMNVSTLELGDSALYLCASSLDVAGGNEQFFGPGTRLTVL.